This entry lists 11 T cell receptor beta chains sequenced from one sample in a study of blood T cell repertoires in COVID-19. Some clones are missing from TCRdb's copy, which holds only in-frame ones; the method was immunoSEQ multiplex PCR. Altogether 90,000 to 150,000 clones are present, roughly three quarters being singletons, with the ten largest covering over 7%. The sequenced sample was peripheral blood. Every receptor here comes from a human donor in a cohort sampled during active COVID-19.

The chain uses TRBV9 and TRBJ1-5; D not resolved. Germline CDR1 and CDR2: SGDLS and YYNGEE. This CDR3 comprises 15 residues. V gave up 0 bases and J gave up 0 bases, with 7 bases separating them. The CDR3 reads CASSVGQSSNQPQHF. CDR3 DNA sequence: TGTGCCAGCAGCGTAGGGCAAAGTAGCAATCAGCCCCAGCATTTT.

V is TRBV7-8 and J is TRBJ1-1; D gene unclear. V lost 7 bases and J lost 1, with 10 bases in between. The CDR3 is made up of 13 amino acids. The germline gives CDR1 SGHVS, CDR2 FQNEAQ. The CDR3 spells CASTPEGNTEAFF. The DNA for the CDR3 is TGTGCCAGCACACCGGAGGGGAACACTGAAGCTTTCTTT.

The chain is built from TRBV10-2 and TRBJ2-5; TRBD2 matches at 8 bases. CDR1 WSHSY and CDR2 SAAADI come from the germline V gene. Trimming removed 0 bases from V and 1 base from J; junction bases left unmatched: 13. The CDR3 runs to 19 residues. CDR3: CASSESTTSGVGFQETQYF. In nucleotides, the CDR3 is TGCGCCAGCAGTGAGTCGACAACTAGCGGAGTGGGATTCCAAGAGACCCAGTACTTC.

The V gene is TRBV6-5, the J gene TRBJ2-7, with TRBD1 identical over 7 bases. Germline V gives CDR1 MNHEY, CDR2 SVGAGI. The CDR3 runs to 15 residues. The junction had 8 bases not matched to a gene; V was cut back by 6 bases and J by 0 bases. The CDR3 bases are TGTGCCAGCAGCCGACAGGGACCTAGCTCCTACGAGCAGTACTTC. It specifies CASSRQGPSSYEQYF.

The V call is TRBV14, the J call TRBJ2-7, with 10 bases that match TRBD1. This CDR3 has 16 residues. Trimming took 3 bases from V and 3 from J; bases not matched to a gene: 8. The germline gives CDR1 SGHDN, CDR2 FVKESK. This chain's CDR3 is CASSHQGQGKFYEQYF. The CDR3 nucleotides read TGTGCCAGCAGCCACCAGGGACAGGGGAAATTCTACGAGCAGTACTTC.

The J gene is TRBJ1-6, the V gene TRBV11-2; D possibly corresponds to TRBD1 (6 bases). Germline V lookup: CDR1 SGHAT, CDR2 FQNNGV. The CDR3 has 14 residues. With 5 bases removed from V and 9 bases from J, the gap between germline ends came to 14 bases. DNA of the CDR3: TGTGCCAGCAGCCAATCCCCCAGGGGTTCACCCCTCCACTTT. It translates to CASSQSPRGSPLHF. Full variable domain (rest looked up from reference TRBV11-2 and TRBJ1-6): EAGVAQSPRYKIIEKRQSVAFWCNPISGHATLYWYQQILGQGPKLLIQFQNNGVVDDSQLPKDRFSAERLKGVDSTLKIQPAKLEDSAVYLCASSQSPRGSPLHFGNGTRLTVT.

The CDR3 reads CASSIFSGSDYGYTF. The CDR3 bases are TGTGCCAGTAGTATTTTTTCAGGGTCGGACTATGGCTACACCTTC. This chain uses TRBV19 with TRBJ1-2, with TRBD1 as a possible D gene (5 bases). The CDR3 totals 15 residues. The germline V and J ends were trimmed by 3 bases and 3 bases, with 14 bases remaining between them. Germline-derived CDR1 and CDR2 are LNHDA and SQIVND (reference sequence).

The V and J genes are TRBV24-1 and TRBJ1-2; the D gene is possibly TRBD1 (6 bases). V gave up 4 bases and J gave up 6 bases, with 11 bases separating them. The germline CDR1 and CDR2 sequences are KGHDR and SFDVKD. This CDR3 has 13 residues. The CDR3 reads CATSEAGADGYTF. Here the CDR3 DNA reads TGTGCCACCAGTGAGGCAGGGGCGGATGGCTACACCTTC.

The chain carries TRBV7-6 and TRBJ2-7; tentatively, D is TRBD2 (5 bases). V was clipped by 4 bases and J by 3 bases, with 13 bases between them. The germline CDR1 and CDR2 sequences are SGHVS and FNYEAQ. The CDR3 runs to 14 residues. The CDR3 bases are TGTGCCAGCAGCTCCTCCGGAGGAGACTACGAGCAGTACTTC. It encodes CASSSSGGDYEQYF.

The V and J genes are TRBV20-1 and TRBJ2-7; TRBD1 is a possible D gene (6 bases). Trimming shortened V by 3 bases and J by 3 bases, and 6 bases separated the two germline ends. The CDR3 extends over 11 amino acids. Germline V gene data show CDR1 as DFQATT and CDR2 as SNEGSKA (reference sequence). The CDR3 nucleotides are TGCAGTGCTAGGGACAGCTACGAGCAGTACTTC. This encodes CSARDSYEQYF.

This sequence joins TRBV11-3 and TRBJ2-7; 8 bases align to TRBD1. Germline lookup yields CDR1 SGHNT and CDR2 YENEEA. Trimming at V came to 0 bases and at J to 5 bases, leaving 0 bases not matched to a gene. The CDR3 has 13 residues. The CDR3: CASSLETGDEQYF. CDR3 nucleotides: TGTGCCAGCAGCTTAGAGACAGGGGACGAGCAGTACTTC.